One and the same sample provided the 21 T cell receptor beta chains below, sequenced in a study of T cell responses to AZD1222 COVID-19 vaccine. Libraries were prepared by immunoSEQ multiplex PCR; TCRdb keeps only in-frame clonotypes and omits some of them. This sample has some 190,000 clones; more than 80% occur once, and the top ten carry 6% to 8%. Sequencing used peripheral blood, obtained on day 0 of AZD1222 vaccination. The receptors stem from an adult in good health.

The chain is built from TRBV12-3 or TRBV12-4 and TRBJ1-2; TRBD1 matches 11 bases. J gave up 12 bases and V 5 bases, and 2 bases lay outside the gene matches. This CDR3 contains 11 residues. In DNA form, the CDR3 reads TGTGCCAGCAGTGGGACAGGGGGGAACACCTTC. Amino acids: CASSGTGGNTF.

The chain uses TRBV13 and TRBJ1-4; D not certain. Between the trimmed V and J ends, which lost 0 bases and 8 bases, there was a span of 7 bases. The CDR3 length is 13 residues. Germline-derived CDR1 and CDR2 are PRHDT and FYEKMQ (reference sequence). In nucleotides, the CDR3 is TGTGCCAGCAGCTTAGGTCCTGGCGAAAAACTGTTTTTT. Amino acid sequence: CASSLGPGEKLFF.

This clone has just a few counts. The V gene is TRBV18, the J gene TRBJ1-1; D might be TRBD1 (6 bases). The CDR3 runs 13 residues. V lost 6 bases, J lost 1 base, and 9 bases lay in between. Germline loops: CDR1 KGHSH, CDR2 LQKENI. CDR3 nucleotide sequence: TGTGCCAGCTCCGGGACACAGAACACTGAAGCTTTCTTT. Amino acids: CASSGTQNTEAFF.

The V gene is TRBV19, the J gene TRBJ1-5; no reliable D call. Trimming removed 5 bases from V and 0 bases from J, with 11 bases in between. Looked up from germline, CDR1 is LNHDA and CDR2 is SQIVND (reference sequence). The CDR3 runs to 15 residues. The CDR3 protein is CASSETSYSNQPQHF. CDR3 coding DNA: TGTGCCAGTAGTGAGACCTCCTATAGCAATCAGCCCCAGCATTTT.

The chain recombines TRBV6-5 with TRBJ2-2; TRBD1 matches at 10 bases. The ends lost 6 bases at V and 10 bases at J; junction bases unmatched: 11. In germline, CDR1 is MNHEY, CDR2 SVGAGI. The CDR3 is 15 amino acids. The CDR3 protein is CASRGTGVPLEELFF. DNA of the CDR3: TGTGCCAGCAGAGGGACAGGGGTTCCTCTTGAGGAGCTGTTTTTT.

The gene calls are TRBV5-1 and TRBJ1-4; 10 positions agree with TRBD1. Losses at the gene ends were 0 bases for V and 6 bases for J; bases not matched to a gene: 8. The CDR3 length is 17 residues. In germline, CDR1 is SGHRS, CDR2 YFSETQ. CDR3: CASSLGSPTGGHEKLFF. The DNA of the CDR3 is TGCGCCAGCAGCTTGGGCTCCCCGACAGGGGGCCATGAAAAACTGTTTTTT.

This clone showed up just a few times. The CDR3 is CASSMAWGPPDTQYF. DNA of the CDR3: TGTGCCAGCAGCATGGCCTGGGGCCCCCCAGATACGCAGTATTTT. The V and J genes are TRBV7-2 and TRBJ2-3; D is possibly TRBD1 (5 bases). Germline CDR1 is SGHTA and CDR2 is FQGNSA. V was cut by 5 bases and J by 4 bases, with 16 bases left in between. CDR3 length: 15 residues. The whole variable domain, filled in from reference TRBV7-2 and TRBJ2-3, reads GAGVSQSPSNKVTEKGKDVELRCDPISGHTALYWYRQSLGQGLEFLIYFQGNSAPDKSGLPSDRFSAERTGGSVSTLTIQRTQQEDSAVYLCASSMAWGPPDTQYFGPGTRLTVL.

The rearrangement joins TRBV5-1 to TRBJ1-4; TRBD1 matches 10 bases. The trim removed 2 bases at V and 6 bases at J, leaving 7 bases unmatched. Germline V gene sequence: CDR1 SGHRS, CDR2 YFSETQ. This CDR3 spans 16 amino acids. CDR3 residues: CASSFTSGTGDEKLFF. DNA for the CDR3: TGCGCCAGCAGCTTTACCTCCGGGACAGGGGATGAAAAACTGTTTTTT.

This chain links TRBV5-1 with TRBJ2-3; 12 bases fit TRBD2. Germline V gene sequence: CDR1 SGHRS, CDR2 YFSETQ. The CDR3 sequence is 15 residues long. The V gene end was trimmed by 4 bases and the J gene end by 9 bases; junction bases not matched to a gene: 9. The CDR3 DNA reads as TGCGCCAGCAGCGGGGGACTAGCGGGCCTTACGACGCAGTATTTT. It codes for CASSGGLAGLTTQYF.

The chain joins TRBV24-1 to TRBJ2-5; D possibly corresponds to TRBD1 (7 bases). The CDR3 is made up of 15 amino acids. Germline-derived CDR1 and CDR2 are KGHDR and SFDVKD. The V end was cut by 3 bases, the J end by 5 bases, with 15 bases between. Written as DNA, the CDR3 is TGTGCCACCAGTGATGCCACAGGGGCGGGGGAGACCCAGTACTTC. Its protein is CATSDATGAGETQYF.

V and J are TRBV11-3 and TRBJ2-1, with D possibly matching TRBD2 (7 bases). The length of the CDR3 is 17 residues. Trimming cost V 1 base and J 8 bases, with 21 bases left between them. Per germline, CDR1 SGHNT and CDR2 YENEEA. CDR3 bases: TGTGCCAGCAGCTTAGCGACCTGGGGGGGGGCAAGGGATGAGCAGTTCTTC. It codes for CASSLATWGGARDEQFF.

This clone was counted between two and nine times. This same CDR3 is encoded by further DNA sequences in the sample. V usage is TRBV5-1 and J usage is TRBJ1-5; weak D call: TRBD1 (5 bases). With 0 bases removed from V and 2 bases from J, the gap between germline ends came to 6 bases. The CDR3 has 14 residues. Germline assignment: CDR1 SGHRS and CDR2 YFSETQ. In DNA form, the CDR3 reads TGCGCCAGCAGCTTGGTGGGGGGCAATCAGCCCCAGCATTTT. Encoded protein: CASSLVGGNQPQHF.

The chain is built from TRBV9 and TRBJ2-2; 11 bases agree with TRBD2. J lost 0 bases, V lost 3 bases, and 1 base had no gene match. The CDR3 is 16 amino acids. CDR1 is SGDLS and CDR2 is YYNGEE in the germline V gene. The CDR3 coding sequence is TGTGCCAGCAGCGGACTAGCGGGGACGAACACCGGGGAGCTGTTTTTT. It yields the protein CASSGLAGTNTGELFF.

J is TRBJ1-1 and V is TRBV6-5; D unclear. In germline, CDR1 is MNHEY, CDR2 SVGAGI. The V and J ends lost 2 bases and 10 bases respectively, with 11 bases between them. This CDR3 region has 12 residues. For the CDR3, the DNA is TGTGCCAGCAGTTACGAGGATTCAGGAGCTTTCTTT. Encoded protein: CASSYEDSGAFF.

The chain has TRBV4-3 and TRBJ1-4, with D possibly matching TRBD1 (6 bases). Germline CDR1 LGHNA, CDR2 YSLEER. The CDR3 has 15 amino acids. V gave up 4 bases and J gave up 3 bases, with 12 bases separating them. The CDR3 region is CASSPRQASNEKLFF. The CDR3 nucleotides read TGCGCCAGCAGCCCTCGACAGGCCTCTAATGAAAAACTGTTTTTT.

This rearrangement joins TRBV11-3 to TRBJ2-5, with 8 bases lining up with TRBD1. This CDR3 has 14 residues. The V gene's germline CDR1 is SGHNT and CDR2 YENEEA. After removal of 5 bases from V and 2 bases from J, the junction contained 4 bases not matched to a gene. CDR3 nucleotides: TGTGCCAGCAGCAGAGGACAGGGTCAAGAGACCCAGTACTTC. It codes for CASSRGQGQETQYF.

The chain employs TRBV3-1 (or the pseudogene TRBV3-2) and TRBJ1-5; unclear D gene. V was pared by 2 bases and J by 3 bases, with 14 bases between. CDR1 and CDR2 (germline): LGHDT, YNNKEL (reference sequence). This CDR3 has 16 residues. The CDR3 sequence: CASSQNAPGSNQPQHF. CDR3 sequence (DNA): TGTGCCAGCAGCCAAAATGCCCCGGGGTCCAATCAGCCCCAGCATTTT.

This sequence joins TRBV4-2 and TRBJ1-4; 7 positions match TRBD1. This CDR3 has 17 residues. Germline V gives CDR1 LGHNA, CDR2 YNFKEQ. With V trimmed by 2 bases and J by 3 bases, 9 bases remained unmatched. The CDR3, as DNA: TGTGCCAGCAGCCAATTGTTTACAGGGGAGCCTAATGAAAAACTGTTTTTT. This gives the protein CASSQLFTGEPNEKLFF.

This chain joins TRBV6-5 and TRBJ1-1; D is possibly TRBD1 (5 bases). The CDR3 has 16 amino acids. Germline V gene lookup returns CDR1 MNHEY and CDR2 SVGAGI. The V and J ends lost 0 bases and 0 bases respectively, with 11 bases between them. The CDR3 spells CASSYSSDSMNTEAFF. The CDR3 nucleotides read TGTGCCAGCAGTTACTCGTCCGACAGTATGAACACTGAAGCTTTCTTT.

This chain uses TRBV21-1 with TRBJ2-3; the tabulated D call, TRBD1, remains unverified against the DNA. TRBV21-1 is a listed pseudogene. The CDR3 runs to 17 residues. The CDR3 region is CASSKGQGLYPTDTQYF. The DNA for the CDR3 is TGTGCCAGCAGCAAAGGGCAGGGTCTTTATCCCACAGATACGCAGTATTTT.

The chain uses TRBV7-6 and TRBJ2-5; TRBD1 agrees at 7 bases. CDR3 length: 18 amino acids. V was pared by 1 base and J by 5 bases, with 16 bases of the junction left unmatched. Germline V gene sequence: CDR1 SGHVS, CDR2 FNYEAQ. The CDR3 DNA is TGTGCCAGCAGCTTAGGTGCCGTGACAGGGTTTGTGCTGGAGACCCAGTACTTC. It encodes CASSLGAVTGFVLETQYF.